A selection of T cell receptor beta chains follows, all from one sample in a study of blood T cell repertoires in COVID-19. Produced via immunoSEQ multiplex PCR; TCRdb's table is partial and in-frame only. This table holds roughly 500,000 clones, over 75% found once. Sequencing used PBMCs or T cells enriched from blood (not recorded which). Every receptor here comes from a woman in her 40s who had recovered from COVID-19. Each CDR3 is given with its conserved first and last residue. A D gene is named only where the DNA matches it firmly. Size is stated for part of the rows, as once, few or many counts, or as a class when the clone is expanded.

d_call	j_call	clone_size	v_call	cdr3_aa	cdr3_nt
NA	TRBJ2-1	NA	TRBV4-3	CASSQETGLAVGEQFF	TGCGCCAGCAGCCAAGAAACTGGCCTAGCTGTTGGTGAGCAGTTCTTC
TRBD1	TRBJ1-5	NA	TRBV4-1	CASSQGQGAGQPQHF	TGCGCCAGCAGCCAAGGACAGGGGGCAGGGCAGCCCCAGCATTTT
TRBD1	TRBJ1-2	NA	TRBV14	CASSVQGAGYGYTF	TGTGCCAGCAGCGTTCAGGGGGCTGGCTATGGCTACACCTTC
NA	TRBJ2-3	NA	TRBV4-3	CASSRRGTSTDTQYF	TGCGCCAGCAGCCGCCGCGGGACTAGCACAGATACGCAGTATTTT
TRBD2	TRBJ2-3	NA	TRBV27	CASSGGTSGILDTQYF	TGTGCCAGCAGTGGAGGGACTAGCGGGATATTAGATACGCAGTATTTT
TRBD1	TRBJ2-1	NA	TRBV6-2/TRBV6-3	CASSTQTGDYNEQFF	TGTGCCAGCAGTACTCAGACAGGGGACTACAATGAGCAGTTCTTC
TRBD1	TRBJ2-1	NA	TRBV18	CASSPGQGGQFF	TGTGCCAGCTCTCCCGGACAGGGGGGACAGTTCTTC
TRBD2	TRBJ2-1	NA	TRBV27	CASRGRAGGSGEQFF	TGTGCCAGCAGGGGGCGCGCGGGAGGGTCTGGAGAGCAGTTCTTC
NA	TRBJ1-3	NA	TRBV5-1	CASSVTASGNTIYF	TGCGCCAGCAGCGTGACAGCGTCTGGAAACACCATATATTTT
NA	TRBJ1-2	few	TRBV4-3	CASSQDILDLEHGYTF	TGCGCCAGCAGCCAAGATATCCTGGACTTAGAGCATGGCTACACCTTC
TRBD2	TRBJ2-7	NA	TRBV19	CASSVTAGLAGGLSYEQYF	TGTGCCAGTAGTGTCACCGCGGGACTAGCGGGAGGGCTGTCCTACGAGCAGTACTTC
NA	TRBJ2-2	NA	TRBV6-5	CASGLSGSGELFF	TGTGCCAGCGGACTAAGCGGTTCCGGGGAGCTGTTTTTT
NA	TRBJ1-1	NA	TRBV19	CASSLGSRRTTEAFF	TGTGCCAGTAGCCTGGGGTCCCGCCGGACAACTGAAGCTTTCTTT
TRBD1	TRBJ2-3	NA	TRBV24-1	CATSDPGQGRADTQYF	TGTGCCACCAGTGACCCGGGACAGGGGCGCGCAGATACGCAGTATTTT
NA	TRBJ2-1	few	TRBV19	CASSTHRQYTIYNEQFF	TGTGCCAGTAGTACCCATCGACAGTATACGATCTACAATGAGCAGTTCTTC
TRBD1	TRBJ1-1	NA	TRBV18	CASDTPGQGNTEAFF	TGTGCCAGCGACACCCCGGGACAGGGAAACACTGAAGCTTTCTTT
TRBD1	TRBJ2-7	NA	TRBV10-1	CASSDPDRAYEQYF	TGCGCCAGCAGTGATCCGGACAGGGCCTACGAGCAGTACTTC
TRBD1	TRBJ1-3	NA	TRBV29-1	CSVAGQGFSGNTIYF	TGCAGCGTAGCTGGACAGGGGTTCTCTGGAAACACCATATATTTT